The clone carrying this T cell receptor beta chain showed up just once. Antigen specificity is unknown. Trimming shortened V by 1 base and J by 4 bases, and 19 bases separated the two germline ends. The V gene's germline CDR1 is LGHDT and CDR2 YNNKEL (reference sequence). CDR3 length equals 17 residues. Time point specified: 266 days after commencement of treatment, after nivolumab therapy. Treatment noted: AdE1-LMPpoly-expanded autologous EBV-specific T-cell therapy followed by anti-PD-1 nivolumab. This sample stems from a study of EBV T-cell therapy then PD-1 blockade in nasopharyngeal carcinoma. The assay was immunoSEQ multiplex PCR, and TCRdb's table has in-frame clones only and misses some. This sample yields fewer than 25,000 clones, of which approximately 79% are seen a single time; roughly a third belongs to the top ten.

V gene TRBV3-1 (or the pseudogene TRBV3-2) combines with J gene TRBJ1-2; D not resolved. The source of this sequence is a man in his forties or fifties with nasopharyngeal carcinoma. Source: CD8+ T cells from blood, taken at roughly day 250 from a patient whose treatment included autologous EBV-specific T cells and nivolumab. Here the CDR3 DNA reads TGTGCCAGCAGCCAAGGTTTAAATTCCGGATATGCCTATGGCTACACCTTC. It codes for CASSQGLNSGYAYGYTF.